A single T cell receptor (beta chain) is shown here with its context. Some clones are missing from TCRdb's copy, which holds only in-frame ones; the method was immunoSEQ multiplex PCR. This sample carries 150,000 or so clones, 80% to 90% of them seen once, and the ten largest clones take 7% to 10%. The data derive from a study of blood T cell repertoires in COVID-19. The clonotype comes from a human donor with acute or convalescent COVID-19. The donor label of this sample is uncertain. The sample comprised peripheral blood.

For the CDR3, the DNA is TGTGCCAGCAGTGGTCATATAGTGCGTTCCACCGGGGAGCTGTTTTTT. Translating it yields CASSGHIVRSTGELFF. The chain joins TRBV2 to TRBJ2-2, with D hard to call. Deletions cut 4 bases from V and 4 bases from J, with 16 bases between. This CDR3 has 16 amino acids. The V gene's germline CDR1 is SNHLY and CDR2 FYNNEI.